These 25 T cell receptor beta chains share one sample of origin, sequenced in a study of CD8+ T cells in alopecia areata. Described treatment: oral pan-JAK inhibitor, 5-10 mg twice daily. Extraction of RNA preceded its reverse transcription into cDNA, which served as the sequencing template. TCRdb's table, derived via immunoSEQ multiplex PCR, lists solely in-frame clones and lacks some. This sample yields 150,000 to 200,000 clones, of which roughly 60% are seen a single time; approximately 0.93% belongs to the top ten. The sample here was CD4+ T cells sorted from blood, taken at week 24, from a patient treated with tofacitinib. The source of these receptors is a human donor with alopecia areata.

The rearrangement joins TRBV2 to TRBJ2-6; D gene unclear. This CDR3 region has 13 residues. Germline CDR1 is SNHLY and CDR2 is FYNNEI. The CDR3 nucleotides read TGTGGCTCCACTCTGGGTGGGGCCAACGTCCTGACTTTC. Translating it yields CGSTLGGANVLTF.

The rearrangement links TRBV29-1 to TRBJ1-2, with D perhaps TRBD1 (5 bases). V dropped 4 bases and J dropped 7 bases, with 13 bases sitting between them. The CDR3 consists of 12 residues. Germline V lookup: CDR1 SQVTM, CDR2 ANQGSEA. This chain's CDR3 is CSVGTSTAGYTF. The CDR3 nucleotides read TGCAGCGTTGGGACATCCACGGCTGGCTACACCTTC.

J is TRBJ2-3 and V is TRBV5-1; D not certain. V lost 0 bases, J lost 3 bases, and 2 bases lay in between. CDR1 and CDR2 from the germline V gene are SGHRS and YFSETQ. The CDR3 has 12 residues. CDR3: CASSLETDTQYF. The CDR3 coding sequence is TGCGCCAGCAGCTTGGAAACAGATACGCAGTATTTT.

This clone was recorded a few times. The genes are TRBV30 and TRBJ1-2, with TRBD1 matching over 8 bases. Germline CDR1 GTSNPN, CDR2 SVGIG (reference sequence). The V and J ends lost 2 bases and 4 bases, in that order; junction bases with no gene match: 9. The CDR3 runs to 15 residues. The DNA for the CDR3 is TGTGCCTGGAGTCTCCGGACAGGGAAGGGCTATGGCTACACCTTC. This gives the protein CAWSLRTGKGYGYTF.

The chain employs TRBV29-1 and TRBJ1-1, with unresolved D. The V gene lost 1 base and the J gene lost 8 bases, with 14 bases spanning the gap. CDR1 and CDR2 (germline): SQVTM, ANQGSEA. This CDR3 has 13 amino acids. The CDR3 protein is CSVEVVTLAEAFF. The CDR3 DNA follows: TGCAGCGTTGAAGTAGTCACGTTAGCGGAAGCTTTCTTT. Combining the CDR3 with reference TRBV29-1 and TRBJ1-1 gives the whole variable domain SAVISQKPSRDICQRGTSLTIQCQVDSQVTMMFWYRQQPGQSLTLIATANQGSEATYESGFVIDKFPISRPNLTFSTLTVSNMSPEDSSIYLCSVEVVTLAEAFFGQGTRLTVV.

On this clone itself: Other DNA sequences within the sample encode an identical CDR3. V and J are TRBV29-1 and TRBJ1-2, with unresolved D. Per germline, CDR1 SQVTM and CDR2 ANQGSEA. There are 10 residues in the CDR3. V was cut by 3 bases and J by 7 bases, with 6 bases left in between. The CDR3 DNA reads TGCAGCGTTGAGGAAGGTGGCTACACCTTC. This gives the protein CSVEEGGYTF.

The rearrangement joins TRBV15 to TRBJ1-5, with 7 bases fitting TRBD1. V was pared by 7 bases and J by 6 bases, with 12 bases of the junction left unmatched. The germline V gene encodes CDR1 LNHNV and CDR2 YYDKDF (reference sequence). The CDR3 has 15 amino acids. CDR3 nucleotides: TGTGCCACCACCAGGGGGGCCGGCCAGGGTCAGCCCCAGCATTTT. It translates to CATTRGAGQGQPQHF.

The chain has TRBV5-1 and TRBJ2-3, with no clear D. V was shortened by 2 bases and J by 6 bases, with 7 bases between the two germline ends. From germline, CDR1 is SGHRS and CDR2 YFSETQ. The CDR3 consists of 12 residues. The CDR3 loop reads CASSFGIDTQYF. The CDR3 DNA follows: TGCGCCAGCAGCTTTGGAATCGATACGCAGTATTTT.

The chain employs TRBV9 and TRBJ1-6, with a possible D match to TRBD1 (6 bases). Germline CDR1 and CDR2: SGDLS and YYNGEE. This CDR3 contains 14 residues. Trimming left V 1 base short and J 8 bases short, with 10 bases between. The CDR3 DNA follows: TGTGCCAGCAGCGTAACAGGGTGGGATTCACCCCTCCACTTT. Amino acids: CASSVTGWDSPLHF.

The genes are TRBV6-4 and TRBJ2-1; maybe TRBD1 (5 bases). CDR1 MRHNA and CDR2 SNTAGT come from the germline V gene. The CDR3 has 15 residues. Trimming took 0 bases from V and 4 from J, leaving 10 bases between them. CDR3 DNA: TGTGCCAGCAGTGACTCAACAGGTATTTACAATGAGCAGTTCTTC. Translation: CASSDSTGIYNEQFF.

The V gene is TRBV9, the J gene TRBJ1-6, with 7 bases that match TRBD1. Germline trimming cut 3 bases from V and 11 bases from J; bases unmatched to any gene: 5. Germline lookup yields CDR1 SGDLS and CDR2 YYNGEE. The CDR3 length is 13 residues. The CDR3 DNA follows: TGTGCCAGCAGCGCGGACAGGTTTCCACCCCTCCACTTT. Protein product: CASSADRFPPLHF.

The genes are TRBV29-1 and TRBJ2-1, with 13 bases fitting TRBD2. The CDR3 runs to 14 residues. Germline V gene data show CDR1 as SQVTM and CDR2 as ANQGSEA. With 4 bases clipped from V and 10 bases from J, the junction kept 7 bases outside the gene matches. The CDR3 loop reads CSVAPGLAGSEQFF. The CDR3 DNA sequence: TGCAGCGTTGCACCGGGACTAGCGGGGAGCGAGCAGTTCTTC.

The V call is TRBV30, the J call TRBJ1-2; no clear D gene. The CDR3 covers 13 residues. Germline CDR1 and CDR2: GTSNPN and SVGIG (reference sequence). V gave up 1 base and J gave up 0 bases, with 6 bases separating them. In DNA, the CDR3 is TGTGCCTGGAGTGAGACATCTAACTATGGCTACACCTTC. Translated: CAWSETSNYGYTF.

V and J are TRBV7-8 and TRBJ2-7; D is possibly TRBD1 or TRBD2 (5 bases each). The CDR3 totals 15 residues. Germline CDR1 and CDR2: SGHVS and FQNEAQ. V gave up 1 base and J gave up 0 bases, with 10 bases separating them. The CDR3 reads CASSLDAGSSYEQYF. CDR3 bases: TGTGCCAGCAGCTTAGATGCAGGGAGCTCCTACGAGCAGTACTTC.

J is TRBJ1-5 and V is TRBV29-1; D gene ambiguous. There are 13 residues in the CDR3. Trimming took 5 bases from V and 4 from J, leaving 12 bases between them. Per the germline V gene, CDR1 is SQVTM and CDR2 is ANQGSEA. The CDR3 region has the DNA TGCAGCGTTCAATGGCGGAAGAATCAGCCCCAGCATTTT. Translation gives CSVQWRKNQPQHF. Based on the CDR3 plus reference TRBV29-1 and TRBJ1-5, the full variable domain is SAVISQKPSRDICQRGTSLTIQCQVDSQVTMMFWYRQQPGQSLTLIATANQGSEATYESGFVIDKFPISRPNLTFSTLTVSNMSPEDSSIYLCSVQWRKNQPQHFGDGTRLSIL.

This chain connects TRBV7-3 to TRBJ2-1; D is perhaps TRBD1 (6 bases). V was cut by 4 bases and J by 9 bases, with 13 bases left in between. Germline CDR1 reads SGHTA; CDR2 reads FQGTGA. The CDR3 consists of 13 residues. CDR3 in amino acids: CASSSDLGAEQFF. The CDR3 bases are TGTGCCAGCAGCTCTGATTTGGGGGCTGAGCAGTTCTTC.

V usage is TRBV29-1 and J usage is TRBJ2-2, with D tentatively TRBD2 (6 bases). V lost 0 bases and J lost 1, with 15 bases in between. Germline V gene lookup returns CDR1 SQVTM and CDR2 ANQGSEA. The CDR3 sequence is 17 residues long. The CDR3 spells CSVEDRRGSQNTGELFF. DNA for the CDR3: TGCAGCGTTGAAGATCGGCGGGGCAGCCAGAACACCGGGGAGCTGTTTTTT.

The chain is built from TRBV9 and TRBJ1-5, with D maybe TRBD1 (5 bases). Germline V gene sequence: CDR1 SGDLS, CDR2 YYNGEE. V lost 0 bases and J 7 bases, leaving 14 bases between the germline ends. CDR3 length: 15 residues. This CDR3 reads CASSVGGAVGQPQHF. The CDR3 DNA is TGTGCCAGCAGCGTAGGAGGGGCCGTCGGACAGCCCCAGCATTTT. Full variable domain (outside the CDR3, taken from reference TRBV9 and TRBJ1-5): DSGVTQTPKHLITATGQRVTLRCSPRSGDLSVYWYQQSLDQGLQFLIQYYNGEERAKGNILERFSAQQFPDLHSELNLSSLELGDSALYFCASSVGGAVGQPQHFGDGTRLSIL.

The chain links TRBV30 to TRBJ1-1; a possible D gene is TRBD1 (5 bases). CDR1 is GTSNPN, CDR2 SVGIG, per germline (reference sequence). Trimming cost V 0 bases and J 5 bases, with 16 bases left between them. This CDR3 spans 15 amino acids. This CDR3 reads CAWSVRGPKGTEAFF. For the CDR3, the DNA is TGTGCCTGGAGTGTACGGGGACCCAAGGGAACTGAAGCTTTCTTT.

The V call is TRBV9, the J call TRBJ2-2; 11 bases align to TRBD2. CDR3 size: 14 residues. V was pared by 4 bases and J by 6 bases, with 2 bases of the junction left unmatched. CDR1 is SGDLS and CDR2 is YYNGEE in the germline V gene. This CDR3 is CASSLTSGAGELFF. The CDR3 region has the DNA TGTGCCAGCAGCCTGACTAGCGGGGCCGGGGAGCTGTTTTTT.

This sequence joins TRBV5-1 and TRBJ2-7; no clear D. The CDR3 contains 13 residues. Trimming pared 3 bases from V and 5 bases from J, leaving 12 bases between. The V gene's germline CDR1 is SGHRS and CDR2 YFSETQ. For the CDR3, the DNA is TGCGCCAGCAGCTCCAGACTGCAGGACGAGCAGTACTTC. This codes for CASSSRLQDEQYF.

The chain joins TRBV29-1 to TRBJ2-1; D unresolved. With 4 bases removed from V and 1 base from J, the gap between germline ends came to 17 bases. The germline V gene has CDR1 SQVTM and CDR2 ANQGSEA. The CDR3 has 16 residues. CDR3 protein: CSVVQQTVTSYNEQFF. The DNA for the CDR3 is TGCAGCGTTGTACAACAGACCGTTACTTCCTACAATGAGCAGTTCTTC.

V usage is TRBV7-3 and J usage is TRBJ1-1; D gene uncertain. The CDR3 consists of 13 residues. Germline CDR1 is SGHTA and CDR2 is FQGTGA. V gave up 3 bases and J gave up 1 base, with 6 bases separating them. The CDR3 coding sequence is TGTGCCAGCAGCTTGGTCGCGAACACTGAAGCTTTCTTT. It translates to CASSLVANTEAFF.

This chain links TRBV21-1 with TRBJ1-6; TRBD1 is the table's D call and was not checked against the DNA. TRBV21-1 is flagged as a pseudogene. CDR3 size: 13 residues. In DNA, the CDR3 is TGTGCCAGCAGCAAGACAGGGGGTTCACCCCTCCACTTT. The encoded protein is CASSKTGGSPLHF.

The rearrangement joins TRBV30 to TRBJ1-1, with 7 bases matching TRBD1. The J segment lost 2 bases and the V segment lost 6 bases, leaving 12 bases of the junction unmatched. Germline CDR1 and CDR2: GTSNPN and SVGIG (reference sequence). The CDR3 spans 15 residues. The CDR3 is CACTRPGQINTEAFF. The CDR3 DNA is TGTGCCTGCACACGACCGGGACAGATAAACACTGAAGCTTTCTTT.